These T cell receptor beta chains were read from a single sample in a study of stem cell transplantation in POMP-related autoinflammatory disease. Assay used: immunoSEQ multiplex PCR; TCRdb lists only in-frame clones, some missing. The top ten hold 0.66% of the sample, which has about 68,000 clones, approximately 90% seen once. The material was CD4+ T cells from PBMCs, obtained after stem cell transplantation. The source is a human patient with POMP-related autoinflammation and immune dysregulation (PRAID). Some of the T cells may derive from the graft donor. CDR3s include the opening cysteine and the closing phenylalanine or tryptophan. A D gene is named only where the DNA matches it firmly. Rows may omit the clone size; those that give it use once, few, many or a size class.

V	D	size	J	CDR3	DNA
TRBV6-1	.	.	TRBJ2-3	CASSEIVASAFTDTQYF	TGTGCCAGCAGTGAAATTGTGGCTAGCGCGTTCACAGATACGCAGTATTTT
TRBV15	TRBD1	once	TRBJ1-5	CATSRDRGSNQPQHF	TGTGCCACCAGCAGGGACAGGGGAAGCAATCAGCCCCAGCATTTT
TRBV9	.	.	TRBJ1-2	CASSVASRTADYGYTF	TGTGCCAGCAGCGTAGCTTCAAGGACAGCGGATTATGGCTACACCTTC
TRBV5-1	TRBD1	.	TRBJ1-1	CASSLGTGLTEAFF	TGCGCCAGCAGCTTGGGGACAGGGCTGACTGAAGCTTTCTTT
TRBV28	.	.	TRBJ2-1	CASRGAYNEQFF	TGTGCCAGTAGGGGAGCCTACAATGAGCAGTTCTTC
TRBV19	TRBD2	.	TRBJ2-3	CASGLAGDTQYF	TGTGCCAGCGGACTAGCGGGGGATACGCAGTATTTT
TRBV6-5	TRBD2	.	TRBJ2-5	CATKTSGGAETQYF	TGTGCCACCAAAACTAGCGGGGGGGCGGAGACCCAGTACTTC
TRBV7-2	.	once	TRBJ2-2	CASSLEPGTSGELFF	TGTGCCAGCAGCTTAGAGCCGGGTACGAGCGGGGAGCTGTTTTTT
TRBV29-1	TRBD2	.	TRBJ2-7	CSVGERLAGVSPYEQYF	TGCAGCGTTGGAGAAAGACTAGCGGGAGTTTCCCCCTACGAGCAGTACTTC
TRBV28	TRBD1	.	TRBJ2-7	CASSLPDRDGEQYF	TGTGCCAGCAGTTTACCTGACAGGGATGGCGAGCAGTACTTC
TRBV24-1	.	.	TRBJ2-5	CATSDPTETQETQYF	TGTGCCACCAGTGACCCCACAGAGACACAAGAGACCCAGTACTTC
TRBV10-2	.	.	TRBJ1-4	CASSVGVDGEKLFF	TGCGCCAGCAGCGTCGGCGTTGACGGGGAAAAACTGTTTTTT
TRBV15	.	.	TRBJ2-1	CATSRGATTVPYNEQFF	TGTGCCACCAGCAGAGGAGCAACTACCGTGCCGTACAATGAGCAGTTCTTC
TRBV6-1	.	once	TRBJ1-2	CASSEARAEGYGYTF	TGTGCCAGCAGTGAAGCAAGGGCCGAGGGTTATGGCTACACCTTC
TRBV12-1	.	once	TRBJ2-1	CASSHDSSSGGAVYNEQFF	TGTGCCAGCAGCCACGATTCCTCTAGCGGGGGGGCAGTCTACAATGAGCAGTTCTTC
TRBV7-9	TRBD2	.	TRBJ2-2	CASSLRLAGGTGELFF	TGTGCCAGCAGCTTAAGGCTAGCGGGAGGGACCGGGGAGCTGTTTTTT
TRBV2	TRBD2	.	TRBJ2-1	CASSGTSGKTYNEQFF	TGTGCCAGCAGTGGGACTAGCGGTAAGACCTACAATGAGCAGTTCTTC
TRBV12-3/TRBV12-4	.	.	TRBJ1-1	CASSFLQNTEAFF	TGTGCCAGCAGTTTTCTTCAGAACACTGAAGCTTTCTTT
TRBV7-9	.	.	TRBJ1-5	CASSLAAWGQPQHF	TGTGCCAGCAGCTTAGCGGCTTGGGGCCAGCCCCAGCATTTT
TRBV18	.	.	TRBJ1-2	CASSRRVETERSGYTF	TGTGCCAGCTCACGAAGGGTTGAGACAGAGAGGAGTGGCTACACCTTC
TRBV5-1	.	.	TRBJ2-5	CASNRQGLGQETQYF	TGCGCCAGCAATCGACAGGGACTAGGGCAAGAGACCCAGTACTTC
TRBV5-1	TRBD2	.	TRBJ2-2	CASSFRASGTGELFF	TGCGCCAGCAGCTTTCGGGCTAGCGGTACCGGGGAGCTGTTTTTT
TRBV7-9	TRBD1	.	TRBJ1-2	CASSSVRTGIKIGYGYTF	TGTGCCAGCAGCTCCGTACGGACAGGGATCAAGATTGGCTATGGCTACACCTTC
TRBV27	.	.	TRBJ2-5	CASRSRQQETQYF	TGTGCCAGCAGATCCCGGCAGCAAGAGACCCAGTACTTC
TRBV5-1	TRBD1	.	TRBJ2-5	CASSLGTVSETQYF	TGCGCCAGCAGTCTAGGGACAGTCTCGGAGACCCAGTACTTC
TRBV19	.	.	TRBJ2-2	CASSLDRTNTGELFF	TGTGCCAGTAGCTTAGACAGGACGAACACCGGGGAGCTGTTTTTT
TRBV7-9	TRBD2	.	TRBJ2-7	CASRPNSGATYEQYF	TGTGCCAGCAGGCCTAATAGCGGGGCAACCTACGAGCAGTACTTC
TRBV14	.	.	TRBJ2-1	CASSQPGLGDNEQFF	TGTGCCAGCAGCCAACCGGGCTTAGGGGACAATGAGCAGTTCTTC
TRBV7-9	TRBD2	.	TRBJ2-7	CASSLLSGSYEQYF	TGTGCCAGCAGCTTGCTTAGCGGGAGCTACGAGCAGTACTTC
TRBV7-3	TRBD2	.	TRBJ2-1	CASGASGASYNEQFF	TGTGCCAGCGGAGCTAGCGGGGCCTCCTACAATGAGCAGTTCTTC
TRBV5-5	TRBD1	.	TRBJ1-4	CASRADRAGEKLFF	TGTGCCAGCAGAGCGGACAGGGCGGGAGAAAAACTGTTTTTT
TRBV29-1	TRBD2	.	TRBJ2-5	CSVPWGGETQYF	TGCAGCGTCCCGTGGGGGGGAGAGACCCAGTACTTC
TRBV28	.	.	TRBJ1-3	CASVGDYRNTIYF	TGTGCCAGCGTAGGGGACTATCGAAACACCATATATTTT
TRBV5-1	.	.	TRBJ1-1	CASSLASATEAFF	TGCGCCAGCAGCTTGGCCTCGGCCACTGAAGCTTTCTTT
TRBV5-1	.	.	TRBJ1-4	CASSPALRLNEKLFF	TGCGCCAGCAGCCCGGCCCTCCGGCTTAATGAAAAACTGTTTTTT
TRBV5-1	TRBD1	.	TRBJ2-5	CASSWGLGQQETQYF	TGCGCCAGCAGCTGGGGCCTGGGACAGCAAGAGACCCAGTACTTC
TRBV5-1	.	medium-sized	TRBJ1-1	CASRPDRATEAFF	TGCGCCAGCAGACCCGACAGAGCCACTGAAGCTTTCTTT
TRBV9	TRBD1	.	TRBJ2-3	CASSGVTGGTDTQYF	TGTGCCAGCAGCGGGGTAACAGGGGGTACAGATACGCAGTATTTT
TRBV5-1	TRBD1	.	TRBJ1-1	CASSPRGRDTEAFF	TGCGCCAGCAGCCCCAGGGGGCGGGACACTGAAGCTTTCTTT
TRBV24-1	TRBD2	.	TRBJ2-7	CATSALAGGLDEQYF	TGTGCCACCAGTGCCCTAGCGGGAGGGCTGGACGAGCAGTACTTC
TRBV18	.	once	TRBJ2-3	CASSPVRQSDTQYF	TGTGCCAGCTCACCAGTGCGACAGTCAGATACGCAGTATTTT
TRBV19	.	.	TRBJ1-2	CASFVQGDDYGYTF	TGTGCCAGTTTTGTACAGGGAGACGACTATGGCTACACCTTC
TRBV21-1	.	.	TRBJ1-2	CALGATGYGYTF	TGTGCCCTTGGGGCCACGGGATATGGCTACACCTTC
TRBV4-2	.	once	TRBJ2-7	CASSLDSTGAEQYF	TGTGCCAGCAGCCTGGACTCTACCGGGGCGGAGCAGTACTTC
TRBV30	.	few	TRBJ1-5	CAWSTEGGQPQHF	TGTGCCTGGAGTACGGAGGGAGGCCAGCCCCAGCATTTT
TRBV18	TRBD1	.	TRBJ1-1	CASSPRTGADTEAFF	TGTGCCAGCTCACCTCGGACAGGGGCCGACACTGAAGCTTTCTTT
TRBV30	TRBD1	.	TRBJ1-5	CAWRKTGEHAQHF	TGTGCCTGGAGAAAAACAGGGGAGCACGCCCAGCATTTT
TRBV11-3	TRBD2	.	TRBJ2-1	CASSLDFRGVYNEQFF	TGTGCCAGCAGCTTAGATTTCCGGGGGGTATACAATGAGCAGTTCTTC
TRBV28	.	.	TRBJ2-3	CASSAASPPGDTQYF	TGTGCCAGCAGTGCAGCCAGCCCGCCGGGGGATACGCAGTATTTT
TRBV7-9	.	once	TRBJ1-1	CASSFGGNTEAFF	TGTGCCAGCAGCTTTGGGGGGAACACTGAAGCTTTCTTT